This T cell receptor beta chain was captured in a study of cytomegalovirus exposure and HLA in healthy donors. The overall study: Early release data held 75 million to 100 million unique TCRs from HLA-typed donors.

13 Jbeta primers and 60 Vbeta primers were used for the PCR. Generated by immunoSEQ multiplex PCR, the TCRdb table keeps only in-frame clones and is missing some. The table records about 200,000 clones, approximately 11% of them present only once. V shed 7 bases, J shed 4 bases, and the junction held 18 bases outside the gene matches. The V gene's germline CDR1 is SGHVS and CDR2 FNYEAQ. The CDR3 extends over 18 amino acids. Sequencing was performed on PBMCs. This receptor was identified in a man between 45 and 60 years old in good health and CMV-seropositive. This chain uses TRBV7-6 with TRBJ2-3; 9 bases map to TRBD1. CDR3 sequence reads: CASNTPRTGALGADTQYF. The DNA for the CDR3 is TGTGCCAGCAACACGCCCCGGACAGGGGCGCTGGGGGCAGATACGCAGTATTTT. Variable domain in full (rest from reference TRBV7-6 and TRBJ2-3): GAGVSQSPRYKVTKRGQDVALRCDPISGHVSLYWYRQALGQGPEFLTYFNYEAQQDKSGLPNDRFSAERPEGSISTLTIQRTEQRDSAMYRCASNTPRTGALGADTQYFGPGTRLTVL.